This record concerns one T cell receptor (beta chain) sequence. To make TCR beta libraries, researchers used iRepertoire HTBI primers and Arm-PCR of CDR3 regions. TCRdb reanalysed the multiplex PCR reads using MiXCR and keeps one entry per CDR3 protein. Here the sample spans around 400,000 distinct CDR3 sequences, roughly 16% being singletons. V was clipped by 0 bases and J by 6 bases; unmatched bases: 7. The CDR3 loop spans 17 amino acids. The germline CDR1 and CDR2 sequences are MNHEY and SVGAGI. The time point was: newly diagnosed GD, antithyroid drugs for less than 3 months. PBMCs provided the RNA from which the TCR library was made. Graves' disease diagnosis relied on American Thyroid Association guidelines. The source of the patients was an endocrinology department in Xi'an, China. This record belongs to a study of regulatory T cells in long-lasting Graves disease.

The chain employs TRBV6-5 and TRBJ2-2, with TRBD2 matching 10 bases. The receptor's source is a female donor with Graves disease. The sample was peripheral blood mononuclear cells (PBMCs), taken at new diagnosis, from a patient treated with antithyroid drugs. Here the CDR3 reads CASSYSPTSGGAGELFF. For the CDR3, the DNA is TGTGCCAGCAGTTACTCGCCCACGAGCGGGGGGGCCGGGGAGCTGTTTTTT.